The rows below give T cell receptor beta chains drawn from one sample of a study of T cell clones after liver transplantation. Some clones are missing from TCRdb's copy, which holds only in-frame ones; the method was immunoSEQ multiplex PCR. The data contain 70,000 or so clones, 80% to 95% of them singletons. Specimen: CD4+ T cells from blood, collected about 25 months after liver transplant. These receptors were obtained from a human patient who received a liver transplant. Some T cells may arise from the graft donor. The CDR3 runs from the conserved cysteine through the conserved F or W. D genes are given only for firm matches. A clone size is listed for some rows: how often the clone was seen (once, few, many), or a class if it is expanded.

v_gene	j_gene	abundance	d_gene	len	CDR3nt	CDR3aa
TRBV7-6	TRBJ2-7	.	TRBD2	16	TGTGCCAGCAGCTTAGGGACTAGCGGGGGGATGTACGAGCAGTACTTC	CASSLGTSGGMYEQYF
TRBV11-2	TRBJ2-5	.	.	14	TGTGCCAGCAGCCCCTTCGCGGGTCAAGAGACCCAGTACTTC	CASSPFAGQETQYF
TRBV2	TRBJ1-2	once	.	13	TGTGCCAGCACCAACACGCGGGACGGTGGCTACACCTTC	CASTNTRDGGYTF
TRBV6-6	TRBJ2-3	.	TRBD2	13	TGTGCCAGCGGGGCGGGAGCAGGTGATACGCAGTATTTT	CASGAGAGDTQYF
TRBV6-5	TRBJ1-1	.	.	13	TGTGCCAGCAGGGCAAGGCGGGACACTGAAGCTTTCTTT	CASRARRDTEAFF
TRBV7-9	TRBJ2-7	.	.	15	TGTGCCAGCAGCTTAACGGCCGGGGCGGCGGGCGAGCAGTACTTC	CASSLTAGAAGEQYF
TRBV7-9	TRBJ1-1	.	TRBD1	14	TGTGCCAGCAGCTCGCAGGGGGCTGGCACTGAAGCTTTCTTT	CASSSQGAGTEAFF
TRBV14	TRBJ1-3	.	.	15	TGTGCCAGCAGCCACAGAGGGATGACTGGAAACACCATATATTTT	CASSHRGMTGNTIYF
TRBV9	TRBJ2-5	once	.	14	TGTGCCAGCAGCGTAGACGGGAGAGGGGAGACCCAGTACTTC	CASSVDGRGETQYF
TRBV7-2	TRBJ1-5	.	.	15	TGTGCCAGCAGCACCGGGACCCTAGGCCGTCAGCCCCAGCATTTT	CASSTGTLGRQPQHF
TRBV28	TRBJ2-5	.	TRBD1	14	TGTGCCAGCAGTACTCGGACAGGGACGGAGACCCAGTACTTC	CASSTRTGTETQYF
TRBV19	TRBJ1-4	.	TRBD1	16	TGTGCCAGTCAGGGGGACAGGTCATCCATGGGGGAAAAACTGTTTTTT	CASQGDRSSMGEKLFF
TRBV7-3	TRBJ2-1	.	.	15	TGTGCCAGCAGCTTTTCAGCGGGCATGGGCAATGAGCAGTTCTTC	CASSFSAGMGNEQFF
TRBV13	TRBJ1-2	few	.	17	TGTGCCAGCAGCTTAGGGATAATCTGGGACTCGGCGGGTGGCTACACCTTC	CASSLGIIWDSAGGYTF
TRBV21-1	TRBJ1-1	.	.	15	TGTGCCAGCCGACAGGGTCATATAATGAACACTGAAGCTTTCTTT	CASRQGHIMNTEAFF
TRBV7-9	TRBJ2-3	.	.	16	TGTGCCAGCAGCCCTATCGAACAAAGACCGACAGATACGCAGTATTTT	CASSPIEQRPTDTQYF
TRBV5-1	TRBJ2-6	.	.	19	TGCGCCAGCAGCCCGCGGGGCGGACAGCCTGTCTCTGGGGCCAACGTCCTGACTTTC	CASSPRGGQPVSGANVLTF
TRBV7-2	TRBJ2-5	.	.	14	TGTGCCAGCAGCTTAGCATCCCCCGGCGAGACCCAGTACTTC	CASSLASPGETQYF
TRBV7-5	TRBJ2-7	.	.	10	TGTGTCAGAAGCTTTTCCGAGCAGTACTTC	CVRSFSEQYF
TRBV20-1	TRBJ2-3	once	.	11	TGCAGTGCTACTGGTCTTGATACGCAGTATTTT	CSATGLDTQYF
TRBV6-5	TRBJ1-5	.	.	15	TGTGCCAGCAGTTACTCGGGGAATAGCAATCAGCCCCAGCATTTT	CASSYSGNSNQPQHF
TRBV4-1	TRBJ2-2	.	TRBD2	19	TGCGCCAGCAGCCCATTCATCCTTTGGGCGGGGGCGAACACCGGGGAGCTGTTTTTT	CASSPFILWAGANTGELFF
TRBV7-9	TRBJ2-7	.	TRBD1	16	TGTGCCAGCAGCTTCCCGACAGGGGGGACTGCCTACGAGCAGTACTTC	CASSFPTGGTAYEQYF
TRBV18	TRBJ2-7	.	.	14	TGTGCCAGCTCCCTGACCGGGCGGCATTACGAGCAGTACTTC	CASSLTGRHYEQYF
TRBV15	TRBJ2-1	.	TRBD2	15	TGTGCCACCAGCAGGGGACTAGCGGGAGATGATGAGCAGTTCTTC	CATSRGLAGDDEQFF
TRBV6-6	TRBJ2-1	.	.	16	TGTGCCAGCAGTTCCTCCACGGAGGGGTCCTACAATGAGCAGTTCTTC	CASSSSTEGSYNEQFF
TRBV7-2	TRBJ2-1	.	.	15	TGTGCCAGCAGCTTAGCGGGCCCCTCCTACAATGAGCAGTTCTTC	CASSLAGPSYNEQFF
TRBV10-3	TRBJ2-1	.	TRBD1	14	TGTGCCATCAAAGGGACAGGGACCTACAATGAGCAGTTCTTC	CAIKGTGTYNEQFF
TRBV23-1	TRBJ2-7	.	TRBD2	16	TGCGCCAGCAGTCCCACTCTGCGGGAGGACTCCTACGAGCAGTACTTC	CASSPTLREDSYEQYF
TRBV5-4	TRBJ2-7	.	TRBD2	17	TGTGCCAGCAGCTTGGGGACTAGCGGGATAAATGGAATCGAGCAGTACTTC	CASSLGTSGINGIEQYF
TRBV5-1	TRBJ2-3	.	.	15	TGCGCCAGCAGCTTAGACATCGTTCTAGGGGATACGCAGTATTTT	CASSLDIVLGDTQYF
TRBV14	TRBJ2-2	.	.	15	TGTGCCAGCAGCCAGAAGGCACTGAACACCGGGGAGCTGTTTTTT	CASSQKALNTGELFF
TRBV28	TRBJ1-5	.	.	18	TGTGCCAGCACCCCCCGGGAGTTAAGATTTTATAGCAATCAGCCCCAGCATTTT	CASTPRELRFYSNQPQHF